The 27 T cell receptor beta chains presented below share a single source sample, sequenced in a study of response to subunit inactivated influenza vaccine. From the RT-PCR reads, TCRdb called clonotypes with MiXCR, one entry per CDR3 protein. Of fewer than 700,000 distinct CDR3 sequences in the sample, around 13% are singletons; the top ten hold 13%. The source material was PBMCs from blood, sampled 40 to 50 days after vaccination. The receptors shown here come from a man over 45 who received an inactivated influenza vaccine.

This clonotype has just a few counts. V usage is TRBV2 and J usage is TRBJ2-2; possibly TRBD1 for D (5 bases). CDR1 is SNHLY, CDR2 FYNNEI, per germline. Trimming stripped 3 bases from V and 3 bases from J, with 8 bases between. The length of the CDR3 is 14 residues. CDR3: CASSDAGYTGELFF. The CDR3 DNA reads as TGTGCCAGCAGTGACGCAGGGTACACCGGGGAGCTGTTTTTT.

Many counts were recorded for this clonotype. The chain employs TRBV29-1 and TRBJ2-7, with D perhaps being TRBD1 or TRBD2 (5 bases each). The CDR3 spans 14 residues. The germline gives CDR1 SQVTM, CDR2 ANQGSEA. V gave up 1 base and J gave up 5 bases, with 15 bases separating them. The CDR3 loop reads CSVEGGKGLHEQYF. The CDR3 coding sequence is TGCAGCGTTGAAGGGGGGAAGGGCTTACACGAGCAGTACTTC.

This clonotype has at least ten counts. The chain joins TRBV7-2 to TRBJ2-3, with TRBD2 identical over 12 bases. Trimming at V came to 7 bases and at J to 6 bases, leaving 5 bases not matched to a gene. The CDR3 sequence is 14 residues long. Germline V CDR1 and CDR2: SGHTA, FQGNSA. The CDR3 sequence is CASKLAGGSDTQYF. In nucleotides, the CDR3 is TGTGCCAGCAAACTAGCGGGAGGTAGTGATACGCAGTATTTT.

This clonotype was counted a few times. The gene calls are TRBV3-1 and TRBJ1-3; the D gene is possibly TRBD1 (6 bases). Germline values: CDR1 LGHDT, CDR2 YNNKEL (reference sequence). Trimming took 1 base from V and 0 from J, leaving 7 bases between them. The CDR3 runs to 15 residues. CDR3 sequence (DNA): TGTGCCAGCAGCCAAGCAGGGGTCTCTGGAAACACCATATATTTT. It translates to CASSQAGVSGNTIYF. Looking up the rest from reference TRBV3-1 and TRBJ1-3 gives the full variable domain: DTAVSQTPKYLVTQMGNDKSIKCEQNLGHDTMYWYKQDSKKFLKIMFSYNNKELIINETVPNRFSPKSPDKAHLNLHINSLELGDSAVYFCASSQAGVSGNTIYFGEGSWLTVV.

Ten or more counts support this clonotype. The rearrangement links TRBV6-1 to TRBJ2-5; possibly TRBD1 for D (7 bases). The length of the CDR3 is 16 residues. Trimming pared 6 bases from V and 0 bases from J, leaving 17 bases between. Germline V lookup: CDR1 MNHNS, CDR2 SASEGT. DNA of the CDR3: TGTGCCAGCAGGGAGGGACAGTGGATAGACCAAGAGACCCAGTACTTC. It encodes CASREGQWIDQETQYF.

This clonotype has more than one count but fewer than ten. The V and J genes are TRBV29-1 and TRBJ2-5, with D perhaps matching TRBD2 (5 bases). Looked up from germline, CDR1 is SQVTM and CDR2 is ANQGSEA. The CDR3 contains 13 residues. Deletions cut 4 bases from V and 0 bases from J, with 9 bases between. CDR3 coding DNA: TGCAGCGTTGCGAGGGCATACCAAGAGACCCAGTACTTC. Amino acid sequence: CSVARAYQETQYF.

There are many counts of this clonotype. The rearrangement links TRBV6-5 to TRBJ1-5; D call uncertain. CDR3 size: 13 residues. The germline V gene encodes CDR1 MNHEY and CDR2 SVGAGI. The V gene lost 3 bases and the J gene lost 8 bases, with 11 bases spanning the gap. CDR3 coding DNA: TGTGCCAGCAGTTATCACAGCGGTGAGCCCCAGCATTTT. It translates to CASSYHSGEPQHF.

This clonotype appeared many times. This chain joins TRBV12-3 or TRBV12-4 and TRBJ1-5; D gene uncertain. V was clipped by 2 bases and J by 4 bases, with 6 bases between them. The CDR3 has 13 residues. The CDR3: CASSLSGNQPQHF. The CDR3, as DNA: TGTGCCAGCAGTTTATCGGGAAATCAGCCCCAGCATTTT.

This clonotype appeared once. This rearrangement joins TRBV3-1 to TRBJ2-7; no clear D gene. V shed 7 bases and J shed 3 bases, with 13 bases lying between them. From germline, CDR1 is LGHDT and CDR2 YNNKEL (reference sequence). The CDR3 consists of 13 residues. CDR3 region: CASKLVLLYEQYF. The CDR3 DNA reads as TGTGCCAGCAAATTGGTACTACTCTACGAGCAGTACTTC.

This clonotype was detected only a few times. This chain links TRBV6-1 with TRBJ2-5, with TRBD2 matching 12 bases. V lost 6 bases, J lost 1 base, and 3 bases stayed unmatched. CDR3 length: 15 residues. Germline loops: CDR1 MNHNS, CDR2 SASEGT. CDR3 region: CASRWTSGAQETQYF. In nucleotides, the CDR3 is TGTGCCAGCAGGTGGACTAGCGGGGCCCAAGAGACCCAGTACTTC.

At least ten counts were recorded for this clonotype. This chain connects TRBV5-8 to TRBJ2-1; 7 bases line up with TRBD2. V lost 4 bases to trimming and J lost 2 bases; unmatched junction nucleotides: 6. The CDR3 contains 15 residues. Per the germline V gene, CDR1 is SGHTS and CDR2 is YDEGEE. CDR3 in amino acids: CASSPSGAAYNEQFF. CDR3 coding DNA: TGTGCCAGCAGCCCCAGCGGGGCAGCCTACAATGAGCAGTTCTTC.

Only a few counts were recorded for this clonotype. The chain has TRBV5-1 and TRBJ2-7; perhaps D is TRBD1 or TRBD2 (6 bases each). This CDR3 is 14 amino acids long. Germline V gene lookup returns CDR1 SGHRS and CDR2 YFSETQ. Between the trimmed V and J ends, which lost 4 bases and 2 bases, there was a span of 13 bases. This CDR3 reads CASSVEGQTYEQYF. For the CDR3, the DNA is TGCGCCAGCAGCGTGGAGGGACAAACCTACGAGCAGTACTTC. Full variable domain (missing parts from reference TRBV5-1 and TRBJ2-7): KAGVTQTPRYLIKTRGQQVTLSCSPISGHRSVSWYQQTPGQGLQFLFEYFSETQRNKGNFPGRFSGRQFSNSRSEMNVSTLELGDSALYLCASSVEGQTYEQYFGPGTRLTVT.

This clonotype was seen ten or more times. The V and J genes are TRBV12-3 or TRBV12-4 and TRBJ2-7; 10 nucleotides agree with TRBD2. Trimming removed 5 bases from V and 5 bases from J; junction bases left unmatched: 9. The CDR3 runs to 15 residues. CDR3 loop: CASSTLAGASNEQYF. DNA of the CDR3: TGTGCCAGCAGTACGCTAGCGGGAGCCAGCAACGAGCAGTACTTC.

This rearrangement joins TRBV4-2 to TRBJ1-1, with unresolved D. V lost 6 bases, J lost 3 bases, and 11 bases lay in between. CDR1 and CDR2 (germline): LGHNA, YNFKEQ. CDR3 size: 13 residues. CDR3 coding DNA: TGTGCCAGCAGTGATCGGGAGTACACTGAAGCTTTCTTT. Protein product: CASSDREYTEAFF.

This clonotype was counted only a few times. This chain joins TRBV6-5 and TRBJ1-4; D possibly corresponds to TRBD1 (5 bases). CDR1 is MNHEY, CDR2 SVGAGI, per germline. This CDR3 has 17 amino acids. V gave up 0 bases and J gave up 7 bases, with 18 bases separating them. The CDR3 here is CASSYSAQGALGEKLFF. CDR3 bases: TGTGCCAGCAGTTACTCGGCACAAGGGGCTTTGGGTGAAAAACTGTTTTTT.

At least ten counts were recorded for this clonotype. V usage is TRBV20-1 and J usage is TRBJ2-3; D remains unclear. This CDR3 is 12 amino acids long. V was clipped by 0 bases and J by 5 bases, with 6 bases between them. From germline, CDR1 is DFQATT and CDR2 SNEGSKA (reference sequence). CDR3 nucleotides: TGCAGTGCTAGAGAAGGTGGAGATACGCAGTATTTT. Translating gives CSAREGGDTQYF.

This clonotype occurred many times. The rearrangement links TRBV28 to TRBJ2-7, with 9 nucleotides matching TRBD2. From germline, CDR1 is MDHEN and CDR2 SYDVKM. CDR3 length: 13 residues. The V gene end was trimmed by 5 bases and the J gene end by 2 bases; junction bases not matched to a gene: 1. The chain's CDR3 is CASSGGGAYEQYF. Written as DNA, the CDR3 is TGTGCCAGCAGTGGCGGGGGGGCCTACGAGCAGTACTTC.

V is TRBV4-1 and J is TRBJ1-5; TRBD1 matches at 7 bases. V dropped 1 base and J dropped 7; count of bases not matched to a gene: 7. The CDR3 totals 15 residues. CDR1 and CDR2 from the germline V gene are MGHRA and YSYEKL. The CDR3 sequence: CASSQATGAYQPQHF. CDR3 DNA sequence: TGCGCCAGCAGCCAAGCCACAGGGGCCTACCAGCCCCAGCATTTT.

This clonotype was seen more than once but under ten times. CDR3 nucleotide sequence: TGCGCCAGCAGCCCCGACAGGGGTAGCAATCAGCCCCAGCATTTT. Residues: CASSPDRGSNQPQHF. The rearrangement links TRBV5-1 to TRBJ1-5, with TRBD1 matching over 8 bases. This CDR3 has 15 amino acids. With V trimmed by 4 bases and J by 0 bases, 3 bases remained unmatched. Germline V gene data show CDR1 as SGHRS and CDR2 as YFSETQ. The full variable domain, in which reference TRBV5-1 and TRBJ1-5 provide the parts outside the CDR3, is KAGVTQTPRYLIKTRGQQVTLSCSPISGHRSVSWYQQTPGQGLQFLFEYFSETQRNKGNFPGRFSGRQFSNSRSEMNVSTLELGDSALYLCASSPDRGSNQPQHFGDGTRLSIL.

This clonotype was counted only a few times. This chain links TRBV24-1 with TRBJ1-2; perhaps TRBD1 as D (5 bases). The CDR3 has 14 residues. Germline V gene lookup returns CDR1 KGHDR and CDR2 SFDVKD. V was cut by 4 bases and J by 7 bases, with 15 bases left in between. The CDR3 region has the DNA TGTGCCACCAGTGACTCCGGGACCTCGGGTGGCTACACCTTC. Amino acids: CATSDSGTSGGYTF.

This clonotype has only a few counts. The chain combines TRBV7-2 with TRBJ2-1; 11 nucleotides agree with TRBD2. V trimming: 6 bases; J trimming: 4 bases; junction bases outside the gene matches: 8. There are 16 residues in the CDR3. Per the germline V gene, CDR1 is SGHTA and CDR2 is FQGNSA. The CDR3 DNA follows: TGTGCCAGCAGTCTGACGACTAGCGGGATATACAATGAGCAGTTCTTC. Translated, it gives CASSLTTSGIYNEQFF.

CDR3 coding DNA: TGTGCCAGCAGTTCGACTAGCGTCCACGGGGAGCTGTTTTTT. It yields the protein CASSSTSVHGELFF. The chain is built from TRBV6-2 or TRBV6-3 and TRBJ2-2; 8 bases are shared with TRBD2. The germline V gene encodes CDR1 MNHEY and CDR2 SVGEGT. The V and J ends lost 4 bases and 7 bases, in that order; junction bases with no gene match: 5. This CDR3 is 14 amino acids long.

This rearrangement joins TRBV15 to TRBJ2-1; D is uncertain. CDR1 and CDR2 from the germline V gene are LNHNV and YYDKDF (reference sequence). The CDR3 totals 15 residues. Trimming pared 4 bases from V and 0 bases from J, leaving 10 bases between. The CDR3 coding sequence is TGTGCCACCAGCACACAGAGAAGCTCCTACAATGAGCAGTTCTTC. The encoded protein is CATSTQRSSYNEQFF.

This clonotype appeared a few times. This chain links TRBV4-3 with TRBJ1-2; D might be TRBD1 (6 bases). The CDR3 has 15 amino acids. The V and J ends lost 3 bases and 0 bases respectively, with 11 bases between them. Per germline, CDR1 LGHNA and CDR2 YSLEER. CDR3 nucleotide sequence: TGCGCCAGCAGCCATCCTGGGACAACTAACTATGGCTACACCTTC. Its protein product is CASSHPGTTNYGYTF.

The table lists this clonotype with a few counts. Here the CDR3 reads CASSFTFGTTSTDTQYF. The CDR3 coding sequence is TGTGCCAGCAGTTTTACCTTTGGGACTACTAGCACAGATACGCAGTATTTT. The chain uses TRBV6-5 and TRBJ2-3, with TRBD2 matching 7 bases. Per germline, CDR1 MNHEY and CDR2 SVGAGI. The CDR3 length is 17 residues. The V segment lost 4 bases and the J segment 0 bases; nucleotides outside the gene matches: 10.

The gene calls are TRBV6-2 or TRBV6-3 and TRBJ2-4; TRBD1 is a possible D gene (6 bases). Trimming shortened V by 6 bases and J by 0 bases, and 12 bases separated the two germline ends. The CDR3 covers 15 residues. CDR1 is MNHEY and CDR2 is SVGEGT in the germline V gene. CDR3 nucleotides: TGTGCCAGCAGATTTTGGACAGTAGCCAAAAACATTCAGTACTTC. This codes for CASRFWTVAKNIQYF.

V gene TRBV28 combines with J gene TRBJ2-3, with D possibly being TRBD2 (6 bases). V lost 4 bases and J 3 bases, leaving 20 bases between the germline ends. CDR1 and CDR2 from the germline V gene are MDHEN and SYDVKM. This CDR3 is built from 17 residues. The chain's CDR3 is CASSSSYTGAVTDTQYF. For the CDR3, the DNA is TGTGCCAGCAGTTCCTCCTATACGGGAGCAGTTACAGATACGCAGTATTTT.